This T cell receptor (beta chain) was identified during a study of T cell clusters in autoimmune cytopenias. Study background: Per sample, median TRB depth was around 51,000 reads, yielding a median about 2,000 distinct clonotypes. Study findings and constraints: TRB repertoire shifts in secondary cytopenia and chronic lymphocytic leukemia mostly reflected lymphoma, not autoimmunity. Clustering suggested that physiological T cell clusters were missing in primary autoimmune cytopenia patients.

In regard to this clonotype: Its specificity is unknown.

In germline, CDR1 is DFQATT, CDR2 SNEGSKA (reference sequence). This CDR3 is 14 amino acids long. TRB amplification used 200 to 250 ng of peripheral blood genomic DNA. TRB was amplified by touch-down multiplex PCR, primer pools A and B combined. TCRdb processed the multiplex PCR reads again and assigns one entry to each CDR3 protein, with no DNA. Recorded for this sample: roughly 2,300 distinct CDR3 sequences. This sequence was found in a human donor with an autoimmune cytopenia or autoimmune hepatitis (not recorded which). This chain uses TRBV20-1 with TRBJ2-5; TCRdb selects TRBD2, and the lack of DNA leaves this call unchecked. The sample consisted of peripheral blood. This chain's CDR3 is CSAKPAGGWETQYF.